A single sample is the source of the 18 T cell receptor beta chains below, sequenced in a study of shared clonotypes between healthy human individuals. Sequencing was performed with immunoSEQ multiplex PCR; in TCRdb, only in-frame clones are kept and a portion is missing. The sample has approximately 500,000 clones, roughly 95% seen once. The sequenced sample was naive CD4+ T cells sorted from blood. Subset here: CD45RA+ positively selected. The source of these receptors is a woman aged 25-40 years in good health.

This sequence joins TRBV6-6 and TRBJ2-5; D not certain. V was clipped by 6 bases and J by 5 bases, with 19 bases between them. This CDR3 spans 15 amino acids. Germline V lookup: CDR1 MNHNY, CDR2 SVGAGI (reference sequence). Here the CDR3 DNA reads TGTGCCAGCAGCCCTTCGGGTGAAATAAGGGAGACCCAGTACTTC. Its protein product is CASSPSGEIRETQYF.

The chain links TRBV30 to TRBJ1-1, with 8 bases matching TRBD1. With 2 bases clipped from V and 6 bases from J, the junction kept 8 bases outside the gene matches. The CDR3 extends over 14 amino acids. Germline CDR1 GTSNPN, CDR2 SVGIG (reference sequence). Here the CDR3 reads CAWSKPGGKAEAFF. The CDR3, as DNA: TGTGCCTGGAGTAAGCCAGGGGGCAAGGCTGAAGCTTTCTTT.

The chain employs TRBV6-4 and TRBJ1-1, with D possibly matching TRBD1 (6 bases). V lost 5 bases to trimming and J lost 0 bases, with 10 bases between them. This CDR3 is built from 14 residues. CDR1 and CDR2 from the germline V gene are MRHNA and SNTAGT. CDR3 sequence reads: CASSPGQMNTEAFF. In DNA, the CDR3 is TGTGCCAGCAGTCCCGGACAGATGAACACTGAAGCTTTCTTT.

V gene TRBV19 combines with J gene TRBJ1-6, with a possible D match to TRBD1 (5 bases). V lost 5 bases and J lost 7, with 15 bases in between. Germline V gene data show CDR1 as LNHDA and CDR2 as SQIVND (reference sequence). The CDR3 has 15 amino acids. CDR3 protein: CASSSDTRINSPLHF. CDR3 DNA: TGTGCCAGTAGTTCGGACACCAGGATCAATTCACCCCTCCACTTT.

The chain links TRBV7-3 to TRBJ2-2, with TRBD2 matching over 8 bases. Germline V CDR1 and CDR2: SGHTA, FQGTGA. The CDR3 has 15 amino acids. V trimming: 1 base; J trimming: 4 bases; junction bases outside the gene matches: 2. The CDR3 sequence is CASSLSLAGTGELFF. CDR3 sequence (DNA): TGTGCCAGCAGCTTAAGTCTAGCGGGCACCGGGGAGCTGTTTTTT.

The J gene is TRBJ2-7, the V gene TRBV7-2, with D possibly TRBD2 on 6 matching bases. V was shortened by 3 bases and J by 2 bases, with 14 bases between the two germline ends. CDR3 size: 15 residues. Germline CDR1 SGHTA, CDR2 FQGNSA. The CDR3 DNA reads TGTGCCAGCAGCTTTGGGGGAGGTACCCCCTACGAGCAGTACTTC. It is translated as CASSFGGGTPYEQYF.

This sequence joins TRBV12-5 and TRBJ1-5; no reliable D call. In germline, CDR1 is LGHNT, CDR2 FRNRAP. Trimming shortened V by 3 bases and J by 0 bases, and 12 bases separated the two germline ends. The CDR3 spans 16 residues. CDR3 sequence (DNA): TGTGCTAGTGGTTTTAAGACTTCCGATAGCAATCAGCCCCAGCATTTT. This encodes CASGFKTSDSNQPQHF.

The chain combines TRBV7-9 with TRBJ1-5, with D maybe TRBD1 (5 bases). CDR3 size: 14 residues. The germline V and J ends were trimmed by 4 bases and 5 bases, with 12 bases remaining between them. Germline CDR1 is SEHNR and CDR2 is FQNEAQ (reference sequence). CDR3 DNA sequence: TGTGCCAGCAGCTCACAGGCTAAAGATCAGCCCCAGCATTTT. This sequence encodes CASSSQAKDQPQHF.

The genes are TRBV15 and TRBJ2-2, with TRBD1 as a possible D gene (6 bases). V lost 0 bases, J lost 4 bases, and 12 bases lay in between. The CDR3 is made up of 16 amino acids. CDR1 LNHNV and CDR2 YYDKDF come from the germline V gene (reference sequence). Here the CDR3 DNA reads TGTGCCACCAGCAGAGACCTCGACAGGACCACCGGGGAGCTGTTTTTT. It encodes CATSRDLDRTTGELFF.

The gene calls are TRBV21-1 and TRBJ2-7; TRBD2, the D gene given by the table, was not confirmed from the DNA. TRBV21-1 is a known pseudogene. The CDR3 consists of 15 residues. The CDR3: CASSTSGRARNEQYF. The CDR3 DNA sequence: TGTGCCAGCAGCACTAGCGGGAGGGCCAGGAACGAGCAGTACTTC.

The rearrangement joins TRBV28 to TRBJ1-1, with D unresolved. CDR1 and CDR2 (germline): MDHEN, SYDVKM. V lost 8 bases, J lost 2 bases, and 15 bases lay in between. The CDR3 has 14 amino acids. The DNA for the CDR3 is TGTGCCAGCTCACCGCCCGGGATAAACACTGAAGCTTTCTTT. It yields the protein CASSPPGINTEAFF.

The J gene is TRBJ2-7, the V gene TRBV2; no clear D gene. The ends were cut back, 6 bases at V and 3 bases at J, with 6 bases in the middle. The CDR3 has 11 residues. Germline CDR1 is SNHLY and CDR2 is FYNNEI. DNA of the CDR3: TGTGCCAGCAGCGCTAACTACGAGCAGTACTTC. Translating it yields CASSANYEQYF.

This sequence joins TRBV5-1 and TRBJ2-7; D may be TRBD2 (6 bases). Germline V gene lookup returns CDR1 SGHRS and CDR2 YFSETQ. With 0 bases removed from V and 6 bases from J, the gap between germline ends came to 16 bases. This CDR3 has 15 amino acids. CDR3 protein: CASSLEGQLAGEQYF. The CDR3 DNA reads TGCGCCAGCAGCTTGGAAGGACAACTAGCTGGCGAGCAGTACTTC. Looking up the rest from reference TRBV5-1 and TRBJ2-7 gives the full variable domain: KAGVTQTPRYLIKTRGQQVTLSCSPISGHRSVSWYQQTPGQGLQFLFEYFSETQRNKGNFPGRFSGRQFSNSRSEMNVSTLELGDSALYLCASSLEGQLAGEQYFGPGTRLTVT.

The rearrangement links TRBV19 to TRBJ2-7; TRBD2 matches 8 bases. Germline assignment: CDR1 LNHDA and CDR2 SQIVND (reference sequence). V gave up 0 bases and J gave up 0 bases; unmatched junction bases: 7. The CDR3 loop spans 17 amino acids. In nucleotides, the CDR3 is TGTGCCAGTAGTATAGAAGTGAATAGCGGGATCTCCTACGAGCAGTACTTC. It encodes CASSIEVNSGISYEQYF.

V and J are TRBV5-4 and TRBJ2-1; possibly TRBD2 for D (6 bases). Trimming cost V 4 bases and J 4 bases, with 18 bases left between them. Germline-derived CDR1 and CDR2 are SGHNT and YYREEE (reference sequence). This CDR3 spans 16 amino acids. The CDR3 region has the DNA TGTGCCAGCAGCCCGACCCCCGGGGGTGCATACAATGAGCAGTTCTTC. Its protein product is CASSPTPGGAYNEQFF. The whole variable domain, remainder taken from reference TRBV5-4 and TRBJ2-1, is ETGVTQSPTHLIKTRGQQVTLRCSSQSGHNTVSWYQQALGQGPQFIFQYYREEENGRGNFPPRFSGLQFPNYSSELNVNALELDDSALYLCASSPTPGGAYNEQFFGPGTRLTVL.

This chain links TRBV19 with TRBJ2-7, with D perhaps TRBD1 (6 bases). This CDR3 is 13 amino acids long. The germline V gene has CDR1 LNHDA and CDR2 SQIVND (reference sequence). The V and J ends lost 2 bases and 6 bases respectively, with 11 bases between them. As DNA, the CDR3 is TGTGCCAGTAGTATACAGGGGATAGGCGAGCAGTACTTC. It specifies CASSIQGIGEQYF. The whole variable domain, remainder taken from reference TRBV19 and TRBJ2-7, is DGGITQSPKYLFRKEGQNVTLSCEQNLNHDAMYWYRQDPGQGLRLIYYSQIVNDFQKGDIAEGYSVSREKKESFPLTVTSAQKNPTAFYLCASSIQGIGEQYFGPGTRLTVT.

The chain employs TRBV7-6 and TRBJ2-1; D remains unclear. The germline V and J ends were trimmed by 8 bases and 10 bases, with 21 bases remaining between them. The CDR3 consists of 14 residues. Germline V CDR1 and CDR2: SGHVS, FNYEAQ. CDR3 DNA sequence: TGTGCCAGCCGTCGTTCGGCGGCCCAGGTGGAGCAGTTCTTC. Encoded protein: CASRRSAAQVEQFF. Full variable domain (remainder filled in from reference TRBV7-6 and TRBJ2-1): GAGVSQSPRYKVTKRGQDVALRCDPISGHVSLYWYRQALGQGPEFLTYFNYEAQQDKSGLPNDRFSAERPEGSISTLTIQRTEQRDSAMYRCASRRSAAQVEQFFGPGTRLTVL.

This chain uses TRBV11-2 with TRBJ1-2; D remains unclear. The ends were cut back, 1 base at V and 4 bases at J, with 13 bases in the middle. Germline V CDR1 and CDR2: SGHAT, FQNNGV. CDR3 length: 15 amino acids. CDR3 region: CASSLGRHTTYGYTF. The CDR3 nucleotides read TGTGCCAGCAGCTTAGGTCGACACACAACCTATGGCTACACCTTC.